The 26 T cell receptor beta chains listed next were all sequenced from one sample in a study of cytomegalovirus exposure and HLA in healthy donors. The PCR contained 60 Vbeta and 13 Jbeta primers. Clones were sequenced by immunoSEQ multiplex PCR, and TCRdb holds only the in-frame ones, with some missing. This table holds roughly 130,000 clones, around 70% found once. Sequenced material: PBMCs. Source of these receptors: a man between 40 and 49 years old in good health and CMV-seropositive.

This clone was seen just once. This chain connects TRBV7-6 to TRBJ2-7; D may be TRBD2 (6 bases). The CDR3 runs 15 residues. The germline V gene has CDR1 SGHVS and CDR2 FNYEAQ. The V end lost 0 bases, the J end lost 4 bases, and 13 bases lay between the germline ends. CDR3 sequence (DNA): TGTGCCAGCAGCTTAGCGGGCGGGAAAGCTTACGAGCAGTACTTC. This gives the protein CASSLAGGKAYEQYF.

This clone was observed a few times. The chain carries TRBV25-1 and TRBJ1-6, with 8 bases aligning to TRBD1. Losses at the gene ends were 2 bases for V and 9 bases for J; bases not matched to a gene: 6. Per the germline V gene, CDR1 is MGHDK and CDR2 is SYGVNS. The CDR3 is 15 residues long. CDR3 coding DNA: TGTGCCAGCAGTGAAGGGACAGGCAGGGGTTCACCCCTCCACTTT. Its protein product is CASSEGTGRGSPLHF.

The chain is built from TRBV28 and TRBJ1-5, with D perhaps TRBD1 (6 bases). The V gene lost 7 bases and the J gene lost 4 bases, with 14 bases spanning the gap. Germline V gene data show CDR1 as MDHEN and CDR2 as SYDVKM. The CDR3 consists of 14 residues. The CDR3, as DNA: TGTGCCAGCAAGAAGCAGGGGATTAATCAGCCCCAGCATTTT. This translates into CASKKQGINQPQHF.

The chain combines TRBV7-8 with TRBJ2-7, with 10 bases identical to TRBD2. Germline loops: CDR1 SGHVS, CDR2 FQNEAQ. The CDR3 is 15 amino acids. V shed 2 bases and J 3 bases; nucleotides not matched to a gene: 4. The CDR3 region is CASSLQRGGLYEQYF. Written as DNA, the CDR3 is TGTGCCAGCAGCTTACAGCGGGGGGGCCTCTACGAGCAGTACTTC.

The rearrangement links TRBV5-4 to TRBJ2-2; 8 bases are a match to TRBD2. From germline, CDR1 is SGHNT and CDR2 YYREEE (reference sequence). This CDR3 spans 20 amino acids. Losses at the gene ends were 2 bases for V and 6 bases for J; bases not matched to a gene: 21. CDR3: CASSFDPPRPSGFVAGELFF. In nucleotides, the CDR3 is TGTGCCAGCAGCTTTGACCCACCACGGCCTAGCGGGTTTGTCGCCGGGGAGCTGTTTTTT.

This clone occurred once. This chain joins TRBV27 and TRBJ1-2; D call uncertain. The CDR3 contains 15 residues. CDR1 MNHEY and CDR2 SMNVEV come from the germline V gene (reference sequence). V was trimmed by 0 bases and J by 2 bases, leaving 10 bases between them. The CDR3 DNA is TGTGCCAGCAGTTTATCCCAGGCCTCGAACTATGGCTACACCTTC. It yields the protein CASSLSQASNYGYTF.

The V gene is TRBV27, the J gene TRBJ2-7; D possibly corresponds to TRBD1 (6 bases). Per the germline V gene, CDR1 is MNHEY and CDR2 is SMNVEV (reference sequence). The CDR3 extends over 17 amino acids. Deletions cut 5 bases from V and 1 base from J, with 21 bases between. CDR3 nucleotides: TGTGCCAGCAGTACTTACCCCACAGGGAGAATGTCCTACGAGCAGTACTTC. Translation gives CASSTYPTGRMSYEQYF.

The J gene is TRBJ2-7, the V gene TRBV7-2, with D possibly matching TRBD1 (5 bases). This CDR3 is 14 amino acids long. V shed 5 bases and J shed 6 bases, with 17 bases lying between them. Germline CDR1 is SGHTA and CDR2 is FQGNSA. CDR3 sequence (DNA): TGTGCCAGCAGCCAGGGCCCCCCTCCACGCGAGCAGTACTTC. It translates to CASSQGPPPREQYF. The full variable domain, its missing parts supplied by reference TRBV7-2 and TRBJ2-7, is GAGVSQSPSNKVTEKGKDVELRCDPISGHTALYWYRQSLGQGLEFLIYFQGNSAPDKSGLPSDRFSAERTGGSVSTLTIQRTQQEDSAVYLCASSQGPPPREQYFGPGTRLTVT.

The J gene is TRBJ2-7, the V gene TRBV2; D possibly corresponds to TRBD1 (6 bases). The CDR3 spans 14 residues. Germline-derived CDR1 and CDR2 are SNHLY and FYNNEI. Trimming shortened V by 6 bases and J by 7 bases, and 19 bases separated the two germline ends. In DNA form, the CDR3 reads TGTGCCAGCAGGTTGGACAGAGCTCTCGGTGAGCAGTACTTC. This encodes CASRLDRALGEQYF.

The DNA for the CDR3 is TGTGCCAGCTCACCGGGGCAGGATAACGAGCAGTACTTC. This gives the protein CASSPGQDNEQYF. The rearrangement joins TRBV18 to TRBJ2-7, with a tentative D call TRBD1 (5 bases). V was shortened by 3 bases and J by 5 bases, with 11 bases between the two germline ends. CDR3 length equals 13 residues. Per the germline V gene, CDR1 is KGHSH and CDR2 is LQKENI.

This sequence joins TRBV11-3 and TRBJ2-7; no clear D gene. Per the germline V gene, CDR1 is SGHNT and CDR2 is YENEEA. V was clipped by 5 bases and J by 3 bases, with 11 bases between them. CDR3 length equals 13 residues. The CDR3 coding sequence is TGTGCCAGCAGCAGAACCCCGGTCTACGAGCAGTACTTC. Translated, it gives CASSRTPVYEQYF.

The chain links TRBV5-1 to TRBJ2-5; D is perhaps TRBD1 (6 bases). CDR1 is SGHRS and CDR2 is YFSETQ in the germline V gene. The CDR3 loop spans 14 amino acids. The germline V and J ends were trimmed by 0 bases and 2 bases, with 8 bases remaining between them. In nucleotides, the CDR3 is TGCGCCAGCAGCTTGGCGACAGGACAAGAGACCCAGTACTTC. Its translation is CASSLATGQETQYF.

The chain joins TRBV9 to TRBJ2-3, with a weak D call TRBD2 (6 bases). V was clipped by 3 bases and J by 3 bases, with 14 bases between them. The germline V gene encodes CDR1 SGDLS and CDR2 YYNGEE. This CDR3 is built from 15 residues. The CDR3 protein is CASSAVEGRTDTQYF. DNA for the CDR3: TGTGCCAGCAGCGCGGTGGAGGGCCGGACAGATACGCAGTATTTT.

This clone was recorded once. The rearrangement joins TRBV4-1 to TRBJ1-2; D is possibly TRBD1 (6 bases). This CDR3 contains 13 residues. Germline V gene sequence: CDR1 MGHRA, CDR2 YSYEKL. V was shortened by 1 base and J by 4 bases, with 7 bases between the two germline ends. The CDR3 protein is CASSQGQVYGYTF. The CDR3 DNA reads as TGCGCCAGCAGCCAAGGACAGGTCTATGGCTACACCTTC.

This chain connects TRBV9 to TRBJ2-1; 11 bases match TRBD2. V shed 4 bases, J shed 6 bases, and the junction held 6 bases outside the gene matches. Germline values: CDR1 SGDLS, CDR2 YYNGEE. This CDR3 contains 15 residues. CDR3 region: CASSTSGSLGNEQFF. Here the CDR3 DNA reads TGTGCCAGCAGCACTAGCGGGAGTTTGGGCAATGAGCAGTTCTTC.

In this sample, this clone turned up a few times. The rearrangement links TRBV28 to TRBJ2-7; possible D gene TRBD1, 6 bases. Germline assignment: CDR1 MDHEN and CDR2 SYDVKM. The V and J ends lost 6 bases and 0 bases respectively, with 12 bases between them. The CDR3 covers 14 residues. The CDR3 sequence is CASRDGQISYEQYF. The CDR3 DNA reads as TGTGCCAGCAGAGACGGACAGATCTCCTACGAGCAGTACTTC.

This sequence joins TRBV19 and TRBJ2-1, with 9 positions matching TRBD2. Trimming took 5 bases from V and 6 from J; bases not matched to a gene: 8. The CDR3 is made up of 15 amino acids. Looked up from germline, CDR1 is LNHDA and CDR2 is SQIVND (reference sequence). The CDR3 nucleotides are TGTGCCAGTAGTCAATTAGCGGGAGTAGGCAATGAGCAGTTCTTC. Residues: CASSQLAGVGNEQFF.

The chain recombines TRBV27 with TRBJ2-1; 11 bases align to TRBD2. Germline lookup yields CDR1 MNHEY and CDR2 SMNVEV (reference sequence). This CDR3 is built from 14 residues. V shed 4 bases and J 9 bases; nucleotides not matched to a gene: 5. The CDR3 region is CASSYLAGGGEQFF. The DNA for the CDR3 is TGTGCCAGCAGTTACTTAGCGGGAGGGGGTGAGCAGTTCTTC.

J is TRBJ1-1 and V is TRBV7-2; 8 bases agree with TRBD1. Germline-derived CDR1 and CDR2 are SGHTA and FQGNSA. The CDR3 consists of 14 residues. With V trimmed by 5 bases and J by 4 bases, 6 bases remained unmatched. CDR3 region: CASSARQGPTEAFF. CDR3 nucleotide sequence: TGTGCCAGCAGCGCTCGACAGGGGCCCACTGAAGCTTTCTTT.

This clone was observed a few times. The rearrangement uses TRBV5-1 and TRBJ2-3, with a possible D match to TRBD2 (5 bases). Germline CDR1 and CDR2: SGHRS and YFSETQ. The CDR3 is 13 residues long. The V end lost 3 bases, the J end lost 6 bases, and 11 bases lay between the germline ends. CDR3: CASSSEGLDTQYF. DNA of the CDR3: TGCGCCAGCAGCTCCGAGGGCTTGGATACGCAGTATTTT.

The V and J genes are TRBV6-6 and TRBJ2-1; D call uncertain. Trimming pared 2 bases from V and 6 bases from J, leaving 5 bases between. The germline CDR1 and CDR2 sequences are MNHNY and SVGAGI (reference sequence). The CDR3 covers 12 residues. The CDR3 region is CASSYRPNEQFF. CDR3 nucleotides: TGTGCCAGCAGTTACCGTCCCAATGAGCAGTTCTTC.

The chain is built from TRBV19 and TRBJ1-2; TRBD1 matches 9 bases. The CDR3 contains 15 residues. The V and J ends lost 7 bases and 4 bases, in that order; junction bases with no gene match: 10. The germline gives CDR1 LNHDA, CDR2 SQIVND (reference sequence). The CDR3 sequence: CASTLGQGSIYGYTF. The CDR3 bases are TGTGCCAGTACCCTCGGACAGGGGAGTATCTATGGCTACACCTTC.

This clone was observed a handful of times. This chain links TRBV4-1 with TRBJ1-4; D not resolved. V shed 1 base and J shed 5 bases, with 5 bases lying between them. CDR1 MGHRA and CDR2 YSYEKL come from the germline V gene. The CDR3 spans 13 residues. The CDR3 spells CASSQVENEKLFF. CDR3 DNA sequence: TGCGCCAGCAGCCAAGTGGAGAATGAAAAACTGTTTTTT.

This clone was counted a few times. This chain joins TRBV5-4 and TRBJ2-1, with D maybe TRBD1 (6 bases). Trimming removed 4 bases at V and 5 bases at J, with 19 bases between. The CDR3 extends over 16 amino acids. The V gene's germline CDR1 is SGHNT and CDR2 YYREEE (reference sequence). The CDR3 protein is CASSLGATVVNNEQFF. Here the CDR3 DNA reads TGTGCCAGCAGCCTGGGGGCGACAGTTGTAAACAATGAGCAGTTCTTC.

This chain links TRBV10-1 with TRBJ2-5, with TRBD2 as a possible D gene (6 bases). The germline V gene encodes CDR1 WNHNN and CDR2 SYGVQD (reference sequence). Trimming pared 0 bases from V and 7 bases from J, leaving 12 bases between. This CDR3 is 14 amino acids long. The DNA of the CDR3 is TGCGCCAGCAGTGAGTCAAGAAGGGGAGGGACCCAGTACTTC. The encoded protein is CASSESRRGGTQYF.

V gene TRBV19 combines with J gene TRBJ2-5; perhaps TRBD2 as D (5 bases). V lost 1 base and J 5 bases, leaving 17 bases between the germline ends. The germline CDR1 and CDR2 sequences are LNHDA and SQIVND (reference sequence). The CDR3 length is 16 residues. CDR3 sequence: CASSIAVGVLGETQYF. The CDR3 region has the DNA TGTGCCAGTAGTATAGCCGTCGGGGTATTGGGGGAGACCCAGTACTTC.